This T cell receptor (beta chain) was sequenced during a study of blood T cells in healthy people across ages (dated by TCRdb to the mid-2010s). About the full investigation: In model experiments, template switching captured about one uniquely barcoded TCR beta cDNA molecule for every two T cells. Age-related changes in TCR beta repertoire diversity were measured in the study by deep sequencing normalized with unique cDNA molecular identifiers. Four age groups were formed from the donors: young (average around 15 years), middle-aged (approximately 40), aged (approximately 60) and long-lived (about 80). To avoid experimental bias, donors of different ages were distributed randomly across sequencing lanes. For two donors (one aged 18 to 30 and one aged 80 or older), the study analyzed two additional independent replicas of 1 million unique cDNA reads from the same blood draw.

From cysteine to phenylalanine, the CDR3 is 15 amino acids long. CDR3 DNA only is kept here, 45 bases in frame from base 1. The germline V gene specifies SGHDT as CDR1 and YYEEEE as CDR2. Unmatched junction bases come to 5, with V trimmed by 1 base and J by 3 bases. A note on this clonotype: The clone's antigen remains unknown. It has no much larger one-base neighbor in the sample; base qualities were not kept.

Library method: 5' RACE. TCRdb names Illumina HiSeq 2500 as the instrument used. A second PCR of about 7 to 12 cycles was performed with a sample-barcoded 5' primer and a J-beta primer mix. A unique molecular identifier was introduced onto each TCR beta cDNA molecule by a template-switch 5' adaptor carrying 12 random nucleotides. Each sample yielded at least 2.5 million CDR3-containing paired-end reads. The Mint cDNA synthesis kit, primed by a TRBC-specific oligonucleotide, was used to synthesize first-strand cDNA from all RNA. After uracil-DNA glycosylase treatment, a first 18-cycle PCR used universal primers M1SS and BC2_uni_R on all cDNA. In the original analysis: For normalization, 1 million high-quality reads, each with a distinct molecular identifier, were randomly selected from each sample. Instead of being binned into consensus sequences, reads that shared molecular identifiers were thrown out. MiTCR, set to a Q25 quality threshold and the strictest error-elimination algorithm, was used for CDR3 identification, clonotype clustering and error correction. Lower-bound total TCR beta diversity was estimated with a nonparametric unseen species model using Euler transformation. TCRdb reworked the public reads: Q25 trimming with fastp, MiXCR clone assembly, productive beta chains retained. Every entry covers one CDR3 protein and lists the most common genes and DNA from its rows. The V and J calls come from TCRdb's annotation, not from the publication. This sample comprises over a million distinct CDR3 sequences, roughly 45% of them detected only once. The ten most abundant clones make up approximately 7.9% of the sample.

The 39 donors, aged about 6 to 100 years, were systemically healthy Caucasian individuals from Russia. About 10 milliliters of peripheral blood were collected from each donor into EDTA-treated Vacutainer tubes. Ficoll-Paque density-gradient centrifugation was used to isolate PBMCs, with at least 6.5 million per sample. Trizol reagent was used to extract total RNA from PBMCs, with at least 5 micrograms per sample. For every donor, flow cytometry on a PBMC aliquot measured the percentage of naive CD45RAhigh/CD27high T cells. Broader findings and caveats from the paper: Total diversity estimates from one million sequenced T cells were considered lower bounds and underestimates. There was a strong correlation between observed TCR beta diversity and the percentage of naive T cells measured by flow cytometry. As age increased, observed TCR beta diversity per million T cells dropped in a roughly linear way, and a significant reduction was already evident by age approximately 40. Conclusive comparison of naive and antigen-experienced compartments was prevented by the profiling of bulk unsorted PBMCs. Compared with the aged group, the long-lived group had more naive CD4+ T cells, fewer expanded clones and increased TCR diversity, a pattern suggesting age selection. The CMV infection status of donors was not known, potentially confounding age-related changes in expanded clonotypes.

What was sequenced was blood. The receptor's source is a woman under 30 in good health. The sequence is built from TRBV5-6 and TRBJ1-2, and 8 bases in between align with TRBD1. The nucleotides read TGTGCCAGCAGCTTGAGGACAGGGTGGGACTATGGCTACACCTTC. Its protein is CASSLRTGWDYGYTF.